This T cell receptor (beta chain) was documented in a study of CD8+CD57+ T cells in acquired aplastic anemia. Whole-study results and caveats: A set of twenty-nine CD8+ CDR3 sequences was shared between patients and controls, and these sequences appeared highly expressed in patients.

In patients chosen for sequencing, flow cytometry had shown CD8+CD57+ cell expansion. Patients, without exception, had severe acquired aplastic anemia. Sampling of blood occurred while the patients had still received no therapy. The CDR3 runs to 11 residues. In germline, CDR1 is WSHSY, CDR2 SAAADI. V lost 4 bases, J lost 5 bases, and 5 bases lay in between. TCR beta VDJ combinations and CDR3 sequences were profiled from genomic DNA. TCRdb itself ran the reads through MiXCR, one entry per CDR3 protein. Here the sample spans roughly 250,000 distinct CDR3 sequences, around 45% being singletons. Comments on this clonotype: Its target is not known.

The V and J genes are TRBV10-2 and TRBJ1-1; D is undetermined. The TCR comes from a human donor with aplastic anemia. The sample was sorted CD4+, CD8+, or CD8+CD57+ T cells (not recorded which) from PBMCs. CDR3 nucleotide sequence: TGCGCCAGCAGTGGGTTAACTGAAGCTTTCTTT. It codes for CASSGLTEAFF.